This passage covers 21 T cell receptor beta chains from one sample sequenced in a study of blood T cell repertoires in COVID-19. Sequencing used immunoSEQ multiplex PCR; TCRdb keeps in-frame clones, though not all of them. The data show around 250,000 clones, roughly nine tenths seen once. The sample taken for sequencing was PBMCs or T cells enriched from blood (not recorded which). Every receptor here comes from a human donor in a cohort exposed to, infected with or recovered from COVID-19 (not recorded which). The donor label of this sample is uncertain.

The CDR3 reads CAWQKRTATSSTDTQYF. The CDR3 region has the DNA TGTGCCTGGCAGAAGAGGACAGCAACGTCTAGCACAGATACGCAGTATTTT. The V and J genes are TRBV30 and TRBJ2-3, with D possibly being TRBD1 (6 bases). Germline CDR1 and CDR2: GTSNPN and SVGIG (reference sequence). The CDR3 extends over 17 amino acids. Trimming removed 5 bases from V and 0 bases from J, with 21 bases in between.

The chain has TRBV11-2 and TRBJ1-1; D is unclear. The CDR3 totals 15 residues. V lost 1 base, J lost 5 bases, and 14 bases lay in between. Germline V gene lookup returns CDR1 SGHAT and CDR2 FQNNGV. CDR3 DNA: TGTGCCAGCAGCTTAGGGCCCGAAGGCGGGACTGAAGCTTTCTTT. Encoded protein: CASSLGPEGGTEAFF.

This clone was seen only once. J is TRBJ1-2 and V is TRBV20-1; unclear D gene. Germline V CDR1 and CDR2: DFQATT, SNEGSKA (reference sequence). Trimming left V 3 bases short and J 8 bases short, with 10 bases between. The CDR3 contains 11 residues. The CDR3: CSASAEGGYTF. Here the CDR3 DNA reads TGCAGTGCTAGCGCTGAGGGAGGCTACACCTTC.

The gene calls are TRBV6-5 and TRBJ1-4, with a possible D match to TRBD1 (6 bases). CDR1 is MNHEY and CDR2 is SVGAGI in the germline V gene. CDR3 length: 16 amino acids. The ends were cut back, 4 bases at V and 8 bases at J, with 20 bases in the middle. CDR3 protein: CASSSDPGTPTEKLFF. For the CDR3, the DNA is TGTGCCAGCAGTTCCGATCCCGGGACACCAACAGAAAAACTGTTTTTT.

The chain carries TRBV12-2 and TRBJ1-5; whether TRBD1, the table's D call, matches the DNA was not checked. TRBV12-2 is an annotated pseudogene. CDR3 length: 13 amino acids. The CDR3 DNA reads TGTGCAAGTCGCCCAGGGGGATGTCAGCCCCAGCATTTT. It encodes CASRPGGCQPQHF.

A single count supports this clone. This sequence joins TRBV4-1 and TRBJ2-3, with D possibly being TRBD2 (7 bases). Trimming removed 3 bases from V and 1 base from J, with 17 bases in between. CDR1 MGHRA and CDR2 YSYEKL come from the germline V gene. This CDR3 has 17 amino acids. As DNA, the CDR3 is TGCGCCAGCAGCCACCCATTGGGGGCGGGGGGCACAGATACGCAGTATTTT. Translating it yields CASSHPLGAGGTDTQYF.

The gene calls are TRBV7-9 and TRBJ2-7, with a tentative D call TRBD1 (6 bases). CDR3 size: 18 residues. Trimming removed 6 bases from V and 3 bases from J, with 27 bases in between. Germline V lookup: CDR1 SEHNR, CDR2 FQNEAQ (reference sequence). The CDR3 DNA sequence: TGTGCCAGCAGTTCTAAGGCCTGGGACAACCTTCGGGACTACGAGCAGTACTTC. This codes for CASSSKAWDNLRDYEQYF.

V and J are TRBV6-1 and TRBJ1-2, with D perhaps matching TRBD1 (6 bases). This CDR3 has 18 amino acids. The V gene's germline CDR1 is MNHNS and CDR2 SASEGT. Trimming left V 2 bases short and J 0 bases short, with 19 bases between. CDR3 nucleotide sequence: TGTGCCAGCAGTGAACCCCTGGACAGACCACTAGCTAACTATGGCTACACCTTC. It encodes CASSEPLDRPLANYGYTF.

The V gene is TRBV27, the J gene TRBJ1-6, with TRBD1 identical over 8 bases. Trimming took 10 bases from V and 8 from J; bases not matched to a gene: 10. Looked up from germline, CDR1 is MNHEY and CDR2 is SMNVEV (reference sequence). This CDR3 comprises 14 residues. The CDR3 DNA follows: TGTGCCACCGCCCGGGACAGGAGGGATTCACCCCTCCACTTT. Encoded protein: CATARDRRDSPLHF.

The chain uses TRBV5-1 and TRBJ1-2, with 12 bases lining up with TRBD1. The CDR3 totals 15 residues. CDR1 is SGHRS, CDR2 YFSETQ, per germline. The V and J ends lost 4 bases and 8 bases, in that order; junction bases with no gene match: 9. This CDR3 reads CASSLKGQGAGGYTF. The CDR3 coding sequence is TGCGCCAGCAGCCTCAAGGGACAGGGGGCAGGCGGCTACACCTTC.

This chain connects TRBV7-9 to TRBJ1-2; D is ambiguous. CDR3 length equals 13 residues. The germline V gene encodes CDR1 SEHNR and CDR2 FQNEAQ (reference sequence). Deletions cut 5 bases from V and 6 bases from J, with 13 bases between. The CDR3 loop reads CASSHFNYDGYTF. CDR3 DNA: TGTGCCAGCAGCCATTTTAACTATGATGGCTACACCTTC.

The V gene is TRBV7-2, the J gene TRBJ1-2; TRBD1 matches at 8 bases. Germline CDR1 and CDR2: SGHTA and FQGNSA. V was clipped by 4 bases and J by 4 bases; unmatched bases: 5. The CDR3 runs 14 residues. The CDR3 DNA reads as TGTGCCAGCAGCTCGCAGGGGGCCCTCTATGGCTACACCTTC. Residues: CASSSQGALYGYTF.

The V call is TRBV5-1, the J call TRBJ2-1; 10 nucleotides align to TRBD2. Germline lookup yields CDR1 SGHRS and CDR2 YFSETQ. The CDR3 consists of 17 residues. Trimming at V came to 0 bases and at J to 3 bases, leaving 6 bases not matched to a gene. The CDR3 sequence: CASSLALGLASYNEQFF. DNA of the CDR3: TGCGCCAGCAGCTTGGCGTTGGGACTAGCGAGCTACAATGAGCAGTTCTTC.

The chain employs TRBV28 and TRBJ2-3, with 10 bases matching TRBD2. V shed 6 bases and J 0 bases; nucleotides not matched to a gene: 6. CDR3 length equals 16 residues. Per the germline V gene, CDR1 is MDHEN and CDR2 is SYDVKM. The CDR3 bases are TGTGCCAGCAGCCCTTCGACTAGCGGGAGCACAGATACGCAGTATTTT. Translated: CASSPSTSGSTDTQYF.

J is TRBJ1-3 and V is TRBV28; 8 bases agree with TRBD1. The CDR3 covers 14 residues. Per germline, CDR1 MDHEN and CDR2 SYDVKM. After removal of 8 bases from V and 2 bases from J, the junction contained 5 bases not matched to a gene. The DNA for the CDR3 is TGTGCCAGCCGGACAGGGATTACTGGAAACACCATATATTTT. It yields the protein CASRTGITGNTIYF.

CDR3 region: CASSLVGHLNTEAFF. As DNA, the CDR3 is TGTGCCAGCAGCTTGGTGGGACACCTGAACACTGAAGCTTTCTTT. The rearrangement joins TRBV5-4 to TRBJ1-1, with D possibly TRBD1 on 6 matching bases. Germline values: CDR1 SGHNT, CDR2 YYREEE (reference sequence). The V end lost 0 bases, the J end lost 0 bases, and 9 bases lay between the germline ends. This CDR3 region has 15 residues.

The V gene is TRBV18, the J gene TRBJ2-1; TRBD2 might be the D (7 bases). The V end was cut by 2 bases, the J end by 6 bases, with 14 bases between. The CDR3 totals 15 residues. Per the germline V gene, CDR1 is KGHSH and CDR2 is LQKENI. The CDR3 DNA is TGTGCCAGCTCACCAAAGGCGGGGGCATTCAATGAGCAGTTCTTC. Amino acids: CASSPKAGAFNEQFF.

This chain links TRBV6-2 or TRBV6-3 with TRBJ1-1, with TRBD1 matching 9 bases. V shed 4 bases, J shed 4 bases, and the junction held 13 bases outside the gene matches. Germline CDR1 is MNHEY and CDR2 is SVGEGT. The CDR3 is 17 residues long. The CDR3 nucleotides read TGTGCCAGCAGTTCTGACAGGGGGTACGAATTGGGCACTGAAGCTTTCTTT. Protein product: CASSSDRGYELGTEAFF.

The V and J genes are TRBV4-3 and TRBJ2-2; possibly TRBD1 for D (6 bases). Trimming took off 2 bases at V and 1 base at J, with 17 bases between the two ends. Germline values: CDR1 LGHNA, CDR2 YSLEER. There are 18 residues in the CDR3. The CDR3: CASSQILRDTMNTGELFF. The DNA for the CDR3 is TGCGCCAGCAGCCAAATCCTCCGGGACACCATGAACACCGGGGAGCTGTTTTTT.

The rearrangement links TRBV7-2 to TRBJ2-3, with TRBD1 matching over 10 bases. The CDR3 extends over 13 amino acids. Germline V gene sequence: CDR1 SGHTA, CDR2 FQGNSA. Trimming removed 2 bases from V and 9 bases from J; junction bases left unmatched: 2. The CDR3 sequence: CASSLPGQGTQYF. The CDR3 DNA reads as TGTGCCAGCAGCTTACCGGGACAGGGGACGCAGTATTTT.

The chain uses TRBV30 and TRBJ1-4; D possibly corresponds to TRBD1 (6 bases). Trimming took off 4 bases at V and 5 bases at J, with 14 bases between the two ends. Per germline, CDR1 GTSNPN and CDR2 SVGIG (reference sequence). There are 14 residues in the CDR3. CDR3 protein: CAWTRGLGNEKLFF. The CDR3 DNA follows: TGTGCCTGGACCAGGGGTCTAGGGAATGAAAAACTGTTTTTT.